A selection of T cell receptor beta chains follows, all from one sample in a study of technical replicates of blood from a few donors. Here immunoSEQ multiplex PCR was the method, and the copy in TCRdb shows in-frame clones only, minus some. The table includes under 95,000 clones, around 94% detected once. Sequencing input: T cells isolated from PBMCs. These TCRs come from a human donor in good health. CDR3s include the opening cysteine and the closing phenylalanine or tryptophan. D genes are given only for firm matches. Clone sizes are given selectively: once, few, many, or a class where the clone is expanded.

D gene: TRBD2; clone size: -; J gene: TRBJ2-1; V gene: TRBV4-1; CDR3 DNA: TGCGCCAGCAGCCAGGTACTAGCGGGACTAGCTTTCAATGAGCAGTTCTTC; CDR3 protein: CASSQVLAGLAFNEQFF
D gene: TRBD1; clone size: -; J gene: TRBJ1-6; V gene: TRBV4-1; CDR3 DNA: TGCGCCAGCAGCACTTCGGGACAGGGGGCGAGCCATAATTCACCCCTCCACTTT; CDR3 protein: CASSTSGQGASHNSPLHF
D gene: -; clone size: -; J gene: TRBJ2-1; V gene: TRBV14; CDR3 DNA: TGTGCCAGCAGCCAAGATCGAGACAGTACCTACAATGAGCAGTTCTTC; CDR3 protein: CASSQDRDSTYNEQFF
D gene: -; clone size: -; J gene: TRBJ2-7; V gene: TRBV4-1; CDR3 DNA: TGCGCCAGCAGCCAAACTGGACAAGCCTACGAGCAGTACTTC; CDR3 protein: CASSQTGQAYEQYF
D gene: TRBD2; clone size: -; J gene: TRBJ2-7; V gene: TRBV28; CDR3 DNA: TGTGCCAGCAGTTTAAGGGGACTAGCTGGGTACGAGCAGTACTTC; CDR3 protein: CASSLRGLAGYEQYF
D gene: TRBD1; clone size: -; J gene: TRBJ1-2; V gene: TRBV29-1; CDR3 DNA: TGCAGCGTCGGACAGGGGGGAGGGGGTGGCTACACCTTC; CDR3 protein: CSVGQGGGGGYTF
D gene: -; clone size: -; J gene: TRBJ1-2; V gene: TRBV28; CDR3 DNA: TGTGCCAGCAGTTCTACCGTAAACAGGGAAAGTGAATATGGCTACACCTTC; CDR3 protein: CASSSTVNRESEYGYTF
D gene: TRBD1; clone size: -; J gene: TRBJ2-2; V gene: TRBV2; CDR3 DNA: TGTGCCAGCAGTGGGGCAGGGGGCGCCCACACCGGGGAGCTGTTTTTT; CDR3 protein: CASSGAGGAHTGELFF
D gene: -; clone size: -; J gene: TRBJ2-5; V gene: TRBV4-1; CDR3 DNA: TGCGCCAGCAGCAACGGCCCGGCGGGCTTCCAAGAGACCCAGTACTTC; CDR3 protein: CASSNGPAGFQETQYF
D gene: -; clone size: -; J gene: TRBJ2-2; V gene: TRBV10-1; CDR3 DNA: TGCGCCAGCAGCAAATACACCGGGGAGCTGTTTTTT; CDR3 protein: CASSKYTGELFF
D gene: -; clone size: -; J gene: TRBJ1-6; V gene: TRBV7-3; CDR3 DNA: TGTGCCAGCAGCTTAACGGGATTGGAGAGGGCACCCCTCCACTTT; CDR3 protein: CASSLTGLERAPLHF
D gene: -; clone size: once; J gene: TRBJ2-2; V gene: TRBV18; CDR3 DNA: TGTGCCAGCTCACCTGATGGCGGAGCGAACACCGGGGAGCTGTTTTTT; CDR3 protein: CASSPDGGANTGELFF
D gene: -; clone size: -; J gene: TRBJ1-3; V gene: TRBV4-1; CDR3 DNA: TGCGCCAGCAGCCAAGTTCAAAACACCATATATTTT; CDR3 protein: CASSQVQNTIYF
D gene: -; clone size: -; J gene: TRBJ2-3; V gene: TRBV13; CDR3 DNA: TGTGCCAGCGTCGGGAGCACTAGGGATACGCAGTATTTT; CDR3 protein: CASVGSTRDTQYF
D gene: TRBD1; clone size: -; J gene: TRBJ2-1; V gene: TRBV5-6; CDR3 DNA: TGTGCCAGCAGCTTGGAGGGACAGGGTGGCAATGAGCAGTTCTTC; CDR3 protein: CASSLEGQGGNEQFF
D gene: -; clone size: -; J gene: TRBJ2-5; V gene: TRBV7-3; CDR3 DNA: TGTGCCAGCAGCCCCCCGAGTGGGGGGGAGACCCAGTACTTC; CDR3 protein: CASSPPSGGETQYF
D gene: TRBD1; clone size: -; J gene: TRBJ2-7; V gene: TRBV5-1; CDR3 DNA: TGCGCCAGCAGCGCTATGGGACAGGGAAACACCTACGAGCAGTACTTC; CDR3 protein: CASSAMGQGNTYEQYF
D gene: TRBD2; clone size: -; J gene: TRBJ2-7; V gene: TRBV30; CDR3 DNA: TGTGCCTGGAGTGTGGGACTAGCGGGGACTGGTGAGCAGTACTTC; CDR3 protein: CAWSVGLAGTGEQYF
D gene: -; clone size: -; J gene: TRBJ2-5; V gene: TRBV18; CDR3 DNA: TGTGCCAGCTCAACCAGACAGGAAGGGAAAGAGACCCAGTACTTC; CDR3 protein: CASSTRQEGKETQYF
D gene: -; clone size: -; J gene: TRBJ1-5; V gene: TRBV4-1; CDR3 DNA: TGCGCCAGCAGCCAAGGATCAGGGGTTGGCAATCAGCCCCAGCATTTT; CDR3 protein: CASSQGSGVGNQPQHF
D gene: TRBD1; clone size: -; J gene: TRBJ1-2; V gene: TRBV5-6; CDR3 DNA: TGTGCCAGCAGCCTGGGACAGGGGGCTTTGGGTAACTATGGCTACACCTTC; CDR3 protein: CASSLGQGALGNYGYTF
D gene: TRBD1; clone size: -; J gene: TRBJ2-7; V gene: TRBV18; CDR3 DNA: TGTGCCAGCTCGCGCACAGGGGGCGACTTCTACGAGCAGTACTTC; CDR3 protein: CASSRTGGDFYEQYF
D gene: -; clone size: -; J gene: TRBJ1-2; V gene: TRBV6-6; CDR3 DNA: TGTGCCAGCAGCCAACAGGGATACTATGGCTACACCTTC; CDR3 protein: CASSQQGYYGYTF
D gene: -; clone size: -; J gene: TRBJ2-7; V gene: TRBV6-5; CDR3 DNA: TGTGCCAGCAGCCCTTGGGCAGGGAGGCCCTACGAGCAGTACTTC; CDR3 protein: CASSPWAGRPYEQYF
D gene: -; clone size: -; J gene: TRBJ2-7; V gene: TRBV19; CDR3 DNA: TGTGCCAGTAGTATCGGGCCAGCGGATCGCTACGAGCAGTACTTC; CDR3 protein: CASSIGPADRYEQYF
D gene: TRBD2; clone size: -; J gene: TRBJ2-5; V gene: TRBV2; CDR3 DNA: TGTGCCAGTGCCGGGACTAGGGGTGAGACCCAGTACTTC; CDR3 protein: CASAGTRGETQYF
D gene: TRBD1; clone size: -; J gene: TRBJ1-5; V gene: TRBV4-1; CDR3 DNA: TGCGCCAGCAGCGAACCCGCAGGGGCCAGGGGGCCTAATCAGCCCCAGCATTTT; CDR3 protein: CASSEPAGARGPNQPQHF
D gene: -; clone size: -; J gene: TRBJ1-3; V gene: TRBV6-1; CDR3 DNA: TGTATACGAATGGGGGCCGGAAACACCATATATTTT; CDR3 protein: CIRMGAGNTIYF
D gene: -; clone size: few; J gene: TRBJ1-5; V gene: TRBV4-1; CDR3 DNA: TGCGCCAGCAGCCCGAACTATGACAGGAGCAATCAGCCCCAGCATTTT; CDR3 protein: CASSPNYDRSNQPQHF
D gene: -; clone size: -; J gene: TRBJ1-5; V gene: TRBV5-1; CDR3 DNA: TGCGCCAGCAACCTCGTAAGGGGGTGGGGCAATCAGCCCCAGCATTTT; CDR3 protein: CASNLVRGWGNQPQHF
D gene: -; clone size: -; J gene: TRBJ2-7; V gene: TRBV6-1; CDR3 DNA: TGTGCCAGCAGTGAACTGGACAGCGAAGCGTACGAGCAGTACTTC; CDR3 protein: CASSELDSEAYEQYF
D gene: -; clone size: -; J gene: TRBJ1-2; V gene: TRBV10-2; CDR3 DNA: TGCGCCAGCAGTGAGTTCCTTGGGGGGTATGGCTACACCTTC; CDR3 protein: CASSEFLGGYGYTF
D gene: TRBD1; clone size: few; J gene: TRBJ1-1; V gene: TRBV9; CDR3 DNA: TGTGCCAGCAGCGCGGGGGGACAGGGGAGGACTGAAGCTTTCTTT; CDR3 protein: CASSAGGQGRTEAFF
D gene: -; clone size: -; J gene: TRBJ2-4; V gene: TRBV5-1; CDR3 DNA: TGCGCCAGCAGCTTGGGTGGGGCCTTGGGGGGAGCCAAAAACATTCAGTACTTC; CDR3 protein: CASSLGGALGGAKNIQYF
D gene: TRBD1; clone size: -; J gene: TRBJ2-7; V gene: TRBV4-1; CDR3 DNA: TGCGCCAGCAGCTTACAGGGGGAACGGAGTTACGAGCAGTACTTC; CDR3 protein: CASSLQGERSYEQYF
D gene: -; clone size: -; J gene: TRBJ1-4; V gene: TRBV7-2; CDR3 DNA: TGTGCCAGCAGCTTAGCTCCTATTCCAACTAATGAAAAACTGTTTTTT; CDR3 protein: CASSLAPIPTNEKLFF
D gene: TRBD2; clone size: -; J gene: TRBJ2-2; V gene: TRBV30; CDR3 DNA: TGTGCCACCGACTCCGGGAGGGAGTTGACCGGGGAGCTGTTTTTT; CDR3 protein: CATDSGRELTGELFF
D gene: -; clone size: -; J gene: TRBJ1-1; V gene: TRBV4-1; CDR3 DNA: TGCGCCAGCAGCCTCGAAGGGGCGAACACTGAAGCTTTCTTT; CDR3 protein: CASSLEGANTEAFF
D gene: TRBD1; clone size: -; J gene: TRBJ2-1; V gene: TRBV11-3; CDR3 DNA: TGTGCCAGCAGCTTCGGACAGGGGGGCTACAATGAGCAGTTCTTC; CDR3 protein: CASSFGQGGYNEQFF
D gene: -; clone size: -; J gene: TRBJ2-6; V gene: TRBV30; CDR3 DNA: TGTGCCTGGAGTGTTCCGCGGTATACGGATCTCTCTGGGGCCAACGTCCTGACTTTC; CDR3 protein: CAWSVPRYTDLSGANVLTF
D gene: TRBD1; clone size: -; J gene: TRBJ1-2; V gene: TRBV7-9; CDR3 DNA: TGTGCCAGCAGCTTAGCGCCCAGGGACAGCTCCTTCTTC; CDR3 protein: CASSLAPRDSSFF
D gene: TRBD2; clone size: once; J gene: TRBJ2-1; V gene: TRBV6-5; CDR3 DNA: TGTGCCAGCAGTTACGAAGGACTAGGCTCCTACAATGAGCAGTTCTTC; CDR3 protein: CASSYEGLGSYNEQFF
D gene: -; clone size: -; J gene: TRBJ2-7; V gene: TRBV14; CDR3 DNA: TGTGCCAGCAGCCAAGGCCAGCGGAGTACCTACGAGCAGTACTTC; CDR3 protein: CASSQGQRSTYEQYF
D gene: -; clone size: once; J gene: TRBJ1-2; V gene: TRBV27; CDR3 DNA: TGTGCCAGCACTTCACGGGGGGGGGCTAACTATGGCTACACCTTC; CDR3 protein: CASTSRGGANYGYTF
D gene: TRBD1; clone size: -; J gene: TRBJ2-7; V gene: TRBV19; CDR3 DNA: TGTGCCAGTAGTTCTCAGGGGGCAGGGACTCCCACCGAGCAGTACTTC; CDR3 protein: CASSSQGAGTPTEQYF
D gene: TRBD1; clone size: -; J gene: TRBJ1-5; V gene: TRBV28; CDR3 DNA: TGTGCCAGCAGTTTCTTCCTGCTCCGGGACAGCTACCAGCCCCAGCATTTT; CDR3 protein: CASSFFLLRDSYQPQHF
D gene: -; clone size: -; J gene: TRBJ2-5; V gene: TRBV2; CDR3 DNA: TGTGCCAGCAGTGACCAGGGGTCCGTACAAGAGACCCAGTACTTC; CDR3 protein: CASSDQGSVQETQYF
D gene: TRBD2; clone size: -; J gene: TRBJ2-7; V gene: TRBV6-1; CDR3 DNA: TGTGCCAGCAGTGAATTTTCGGGGGGACCCATCGAGCAGTACTTC; CDR3 protein: CASSEFSGGPIEQYF
D gene: -; clone size: -; J gene: TRBJ2-2; V gene: TRBV30; CDR3 DNA: TGTGCCTGGAGTGTACGGGTCGGGACCGGGGAGCTGTTTTTT; CDR3 protein: CAWSVRVGTGELFF
D gene: -; clone size: -; J gene: TRBJ1-6; V gene: TRBV30; CDR3 DNA: TGTGCCTGGAGTGTACAACAGCCGAGTCGTGGCCTCCACTTT; CDR3 protein: CAWSVQQPSRGLHF
D gene: TRBD2; clone size: -; J gene: TRBJ2-1; V gene: TRBV4-1; CDR3 DNA: TGCGCCAGCAGGTCGGGACTAGCCCCGGAAGAGCAGTTCTTC; CDR3 protein: CASRSGLAPEEQFF
D gene: -; clone size: once; J gene: TRBJ1-4; V gene: TRBV4-1; CDR3 DNA: TGCGCCAGCAGCCCGCTGGAGGTGGCAACTAATGAAAAACTGTTTTTT; CDR3 protein: CASSPLEVATNEKLFF
D gene: TRBD2; clone size: -; J gene: TRBJ2-5; V gene: TRBV5-1; CDR3 DNA: TGCGCCAGCAGTTTGGACCTTATGAGGGAGGGCCCGGAGACCCAGTACTTC; CDR3 protein: CASSLDLMREGPETQYF
D gene: TRBD1; clone size: -; J gene: TRBJ2-1; V gene: TRBV27; CDR3 DNA: TGTGCCAGCAGTTCTACAGGGGGATCCCTTTTATACAATGAGCAGTTCTTC; CDR3 protein: CASSSTGGSLLYNEQFF
D gene: -; clone size: -; J gene: TRBJ2-2; V gene: TRBV6-1; CDR3 DNA: TGTGCCAGCAGTGAACGGGGAACTAGGACAGCTAGTACCGGGGAGCTGTTTTTT; CDR3 protein: CASSERGTRTASTGELFF
D gene: TRBD1; clone size: -; J gene: TRBJ1-5; V gene: TRBV25-1; CDR3 DNA: TGTGCCAGCAGTGCCGGGACAGGAACCCTTAATCAGCCCCAGCATTTT; CDR3 protein: CASSAGTGTLNQPQHF
D gene: TRBD2; clone size: -; J gene: TRBJ2-3; V gene: TRBV29-1; CDR3 DNA: TGCAGCGTGAGGGGACTAGCGGGGCGCACAGATACGCAGTATTTT; CDR3 protein: CSVRGLAGRTDTQYF
D gene: -; clone size: -; J gene: TRBJ1-5; V gene: TRBV5-4; CDR3 DNA: TGTGCCAGCAGCTTGGAGTTCAGGGGCAATCAGCCCCAGCATTTT; CDR3 protein: CASSLEFRGNQPQHF
D gene: -; clone size: -; J gene: TRBJ1-5; V gene: TRBV10-2; CDR3 DNA: TGCGCCAGCAGTAATTCGAATCAGCCCCAGCATTTT; CDR3 protein: CASSNSNQPQHF